This T cell receptor (beta chain) appears in the sequencing data of a study of radiation and T cells in renal cell carcinoma. Study-level points and caveats: Top tumor clonotypes rose in blood 2 weeks post-radiation, then contracted.

As for time point: baseline pretreatment blood. The treatment is: 15 Gy SBRT to primary tumor, nephrectomy 4 weeks later. At least ten counts were recorded for this clone. The target antigen is unknown. The CDR3 has 14 amino acids. The V end was cut by 4 bases, the J end by 10 bases, with 15 bases between. CDR1 is SGHRS and CDR2 is YFSETQ in the germline V gene. Sequenced by immunoSEQ multiplex PCR; TCRdb stores in-frame clones only, minus some. The table includes 150,000 or so clones, roughly 80% detected once. J is TRBJ1-6 and V is TRBV5-1; perhaps TRBD1 as D (6 bases). Here the sequenced sample was blood, taken from a patient whose treatment included radiotherapy and nephrectomy. The TCR sequence derives from a woman aged 50 to 65 with renal cell carcinoma. CDR3 DNA: TGCGCCAGCAGCCCAGAACAGGGCCGGTCACCCCTCCACTTT. Encoded protein: CASSPEQGRSPLHF.